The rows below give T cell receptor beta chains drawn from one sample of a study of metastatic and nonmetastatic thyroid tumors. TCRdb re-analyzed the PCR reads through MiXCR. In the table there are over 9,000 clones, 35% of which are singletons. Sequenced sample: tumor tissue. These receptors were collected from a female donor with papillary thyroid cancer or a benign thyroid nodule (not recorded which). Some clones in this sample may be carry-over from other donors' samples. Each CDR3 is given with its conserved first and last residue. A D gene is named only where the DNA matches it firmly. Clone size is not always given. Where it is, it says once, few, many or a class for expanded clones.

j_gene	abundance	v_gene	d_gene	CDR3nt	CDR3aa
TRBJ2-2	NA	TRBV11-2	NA	TGTGCCAGCAGCTTTTCTAGGGGGTTTGAGACCGGGGAGCTGTTTTTT	CASSFSRGFETGELFF
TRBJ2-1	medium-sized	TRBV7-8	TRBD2	TGTGCCAGCAGCTTAGTAGCGGGGGGACTAGTTTACAATGAGCAGTTCTTC	CASSLVAGGLVYNEQFF
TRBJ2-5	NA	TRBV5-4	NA	TGTGCCAGCAGCTTACAGGGAATTGAAGAGACCCAGTACTTC	CASSLQGIEETQYF
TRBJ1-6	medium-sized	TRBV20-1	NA	TGCAGTGCTAGCGCCCCGACAGTTAATTCACCCCTCCACTTT	CSASAPTVNSPLHF
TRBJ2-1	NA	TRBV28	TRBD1	TGTGCCAGCAGTACCCCAAGACGAGGGGGCGAGGGATTGGCGCAGTTCTTC	CASSTPRRGGEGLAQFF
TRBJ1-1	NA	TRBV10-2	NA	TGCGCCAGCAGTGACCCTATCACTGAAGCTTTCTTT	CASSDPITEAFF
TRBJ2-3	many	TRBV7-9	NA	TGTGCCAGCAGCTTAGCGGGAGGTCTTCCGGGTAGGAGCACAGATACGCAGTATTTT	CASSLAGGLPGRSTDTQYF
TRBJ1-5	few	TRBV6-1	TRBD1	TGTGCCAGCAGACCGGGACAGGGCTCAAGTCAGCCCCAGCATTTT	CASRPGQGSSQPQHF
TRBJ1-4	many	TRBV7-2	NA	TGTGCCAGCAGCTTCGGTGCAGGGAGGGAAAAACTGTTTTTT	CASSFGAGREKLFF
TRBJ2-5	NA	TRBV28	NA	TGTGTCAGCACCCCCTTGGTGGGACAAACTCAAGAGACCCAGTACTTC	CVSTPLVGQTQETQYF
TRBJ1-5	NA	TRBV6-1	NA	TGTGCCAGCAGCCGACAGTGGAGTCGGCAGCCCCAGCATTTT	CASSRQWSRQPQHF
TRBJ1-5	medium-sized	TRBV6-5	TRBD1	TGTGCCAGCAGTTACGACAGGGGCCATCAGCCCCAGCATTTT	CASSYDRGHQPQHF
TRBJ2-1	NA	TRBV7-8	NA	TGTGCCAGCAGCTTAGAAGCCCGAGTATCCGGAGAGCAGTTCTTC	CASSLEARVSGEQFF
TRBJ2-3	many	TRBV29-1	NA	TGCAGCGTTTACCAGGGATCCGCAGGGTTGCATACGCAGTATTTT	CSVYQGSAGLHTQYF
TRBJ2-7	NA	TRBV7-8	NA	TGTGCCAGCAGCTTTCTCCGGGGAAGCTCCTACGAGCAGTACTTC	CASSFLRGSSYEQYF
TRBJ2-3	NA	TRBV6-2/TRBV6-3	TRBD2	TGTGCCAGCAGTGTGACTAGCGGTCCTCGCCCTCTCACAGATACGCAGTATTTT	CASSVTSGPRPLTDTQYF
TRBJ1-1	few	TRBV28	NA	TGTGCCAGCAACAGTCTCAGCTACACTGAAGCTTTCTTT	CASNSLSYTEAFF
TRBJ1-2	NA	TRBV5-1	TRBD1	TGCGCCAGCAGCTTGGTTACAGGGGCAGTTCACTATGGCTACACCTTC	CASSLVTGAVHYGYTF
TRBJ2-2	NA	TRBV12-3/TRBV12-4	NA	TGTGCCAGCAGTTTGTCCGTGGCTCGATGGGAGCTGTTTTTT	CASSLSVARWELFF
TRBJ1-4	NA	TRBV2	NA	TGTGCCAGCGGGCCACATGGAAAACTGTTTTTT	CASGPHGKLFF
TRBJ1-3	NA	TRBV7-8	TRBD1	TGTGCCAGCAGCCGGCAGGGGGCGATTGGAAACACCATATATTTT	CASSRQGAIGNTIYF
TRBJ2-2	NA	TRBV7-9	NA	TGTGCCAGCAGCTTAGAAGGCGGGGAGCTGTTTTTT	CASSLEGGELFF
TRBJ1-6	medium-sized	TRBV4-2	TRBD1	TGTGCCAGCAGCCAAGGACAGGGGAATTCACCCCTCCACTTT	CASSQGQGNSPLHF
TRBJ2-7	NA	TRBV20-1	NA	TGCAGTGCTAGGGATGGGAAAGGGGAGATCGAGCAGTACTTC	CSARDGKGEIEQYF
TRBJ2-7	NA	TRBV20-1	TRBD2	TGCAGTGCTAGAGGAAGGGGCGGGGGAGCTGGGGAGCAGTACTTC	CSARGRGGGAGEQYF
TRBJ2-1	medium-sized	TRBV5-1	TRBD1	TGCGCCAGCAGCCCGGGACAGGGAACCTACAATGAGCAGTTCTTC	CASSPGQGTYNEQFF
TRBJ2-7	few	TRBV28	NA	TGTGCCAGCAGCCGAGGGGATACCTCCTACGAGCAGTACTTC	CASSRGDTSYEQYF
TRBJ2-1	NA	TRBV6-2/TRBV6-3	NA	TGTGCCAGCAGTTACTCCTCATCGAATGAGCAGTTCTTC	CASSYSSSNEQFF
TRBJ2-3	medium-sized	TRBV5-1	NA	TGCGCCAGCAGCTTGGTAGGGGCTCCACACACAGATACGCAGTATTTT	CASSLVGAPHTDTQYF
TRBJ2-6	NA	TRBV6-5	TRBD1	TGTGCCAGCAGACTAGGACAGGGGAGCTCTGGGGCCAACGTCCTGACTTTC	CASRLGQGSSGANVLTF
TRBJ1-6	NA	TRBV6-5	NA	TGTGCCAGCAGTTACGTGAGGACGTACCTGGGTTCACCCCTCCACTTT	CASSYVRTYLGSPLHF
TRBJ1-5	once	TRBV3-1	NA	TGTGCCAGCAGCCAAGATAGAGGGCCCCAGCATTTT	CASSQDRGPQHF
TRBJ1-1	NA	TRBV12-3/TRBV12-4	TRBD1	TGTGCCAGCAGTTTCATACAGGGGCTGGGAAGCACTGAAGCTTTCTTT	CASSFIQGLGSTEAFF
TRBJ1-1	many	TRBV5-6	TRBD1	TGTGCCAGCACACGGACTTGGGACAGGGAGGTCACTGAAGCTTTCTTT	CASTRTWDREVTEAFF
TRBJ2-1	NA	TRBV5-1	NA	TGCGCCAGCAGCTTGGCAGCTAGGTCTAATGAGCAGTTCTTC	CASSLAARSNEQFF
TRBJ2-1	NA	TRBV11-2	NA	TGTGCCAGCAACATCCGGGACGGCGGATCCGATGAGCAGTTCTTC	CASNIRDGGSDEQFF
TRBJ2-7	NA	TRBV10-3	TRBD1	TGTGCCATCTTGGCAGGGGGCAGCGACGATCAGTACTTC	CAILAGGSDDQYF
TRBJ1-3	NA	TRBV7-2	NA	TGTGCCAGCAGCGCACAGGGTTCTGGAAACACCATATATTTT	CASSAQGSGNTIYF
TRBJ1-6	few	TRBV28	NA	TGTGCCAGCAGTTTATTGTCAGGGCAGTATAATTCACCCCTCCACTTT	CASSLLSGQYNSPLHF
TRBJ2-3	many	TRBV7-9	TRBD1	TGTGCCAGCATCGATGACAGGGTGGCAGATACGCAGTATTTT	CASIDDRVADTQYF
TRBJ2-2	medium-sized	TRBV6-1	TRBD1	TGTGCCAGCAGCCCCAAGACAGGGGGGAACACCGGGGAGCTGTTTTTT	CASSPKTGGNTGELFF
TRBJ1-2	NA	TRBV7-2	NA	TGTGCCAGCAGCTTATTGTCGGTCTATGGCTACACCTTC	CASSLLSVYGYTF
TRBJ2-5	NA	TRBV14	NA	TGTGCCAGCAGCCAAGTAGCCCCCCATACGAGGTACCAAGAGACCCAGTACTTC	CASSQVAPHTRYQETQYF
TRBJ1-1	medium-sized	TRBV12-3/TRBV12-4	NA	TGTGCCAGCCGGTGGGGGGAAGCTTTCTTT	CASRWGEAFF
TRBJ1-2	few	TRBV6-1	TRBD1	TGTGCCAGCAGGGAACAGGGGCAAAACTATGGCTACACCTTC	CASREQGQNYGYTF
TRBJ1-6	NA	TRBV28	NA	TGTGCCAGCAGTTACGGGACATTTGGTACCCTCCACTTT	CASSYGTFGTLHF
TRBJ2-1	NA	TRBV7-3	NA	TGTGCCAGCAGCTTAGACAGCTACAATGAGCAGTTCTTC	CASSLDSYNEQFF
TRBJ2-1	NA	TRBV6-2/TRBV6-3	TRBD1	TGTGCCAGCAGGGGACAGGGGGCCTACAATGAGCAGTTCTTC	CASRGQGAYNEQFF
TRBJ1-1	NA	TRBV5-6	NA	TGTGCCAGTAGGGGCCAGGTGAACACTGAAGCTTTCTTT	CASRGQVNTEAFF
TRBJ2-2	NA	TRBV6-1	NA	TGTGCCAGCAGTGCTCTAGCGAACACCGGGGAGCTGTTTTTT	CASSALANTGELFF
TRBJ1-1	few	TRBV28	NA	TGTGCCAGCAGTTTATTACAGTTGAACACTGAAGCTTTCTTT	CASSLLQLNTEAFF
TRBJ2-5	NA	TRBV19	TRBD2	TGTGCCAGTAGTGCGGGGACTATAGAGACCCAGTACTTC	CASSAGTIETQYF
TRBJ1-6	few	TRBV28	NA	TGTGCCAGCAATGAGGGAGGAACTTCACCCCTCCACTTT	CASNEGGTSPLHF